This T cell receptor beta chain was recovered during a study of shared clonotypes between healthy human individuals. The data were produced by immunoSEQ multiplex PCR, yet TCRdb's version contains in-frame clones alone and is incomplete. The sample gives 600,000 to 750,000 clones, about 90% of which show up once; 30% to 40% is in the top ten. Donors, healthy HIV-negative adults, lacked recent acute infections or vaccinations. V shed 2 bases and J 0 bases; nucleotides not matched to a gene: 8. This CDR3 has 17 residues. Germline lookup yields CDR1 MNHEY and CDR2 SMNVEV (reference sequence). This clone showed up just once.

The sequencing sample was made of memory CD8+ T cells from PBMCs. Subset denoted: CD45RO+ cells pooled with CCR7-negative TemRA cells. The V and J genes are TRBV27 and TRBJ2-7, with 9 bases fitting TRBD1. This clonotype originated in a young man in good health. Some clones in this sample may be carry-over from other donors' samples. In DNA, the CDR3 is TGTGCCAGCAGTTTAACCGGACAGGGGCCGAGCTCCTACGAGCAGTACTTC. It codes for CASSLTGQGPSSYEQYF.